The T cell receptor (beta chain) under discussion was sequenced for a study of human T cells and chemical hapten exposure. Whole-study findings and limits: There was alopecia in the donors, so their immune response may differ from that of healthy people. Significantly more large CDR3 similarity clusters arose among expanded TCRs than among controls.

Time point indicated: patch test 2, 6 weeks after DPC sensitization. Treatment indicated: therapeutic diphenylcyclopropenone sensitization with weekly scalp DPC. One entry per CDR3 protein, called by TCRdb with MiXCR from the RACE reads. This table holds about 85,000 distinct CDR3 sequences, roughly 12% found once. This clonotype has only a few counts. As yet, its antigen is unknown. This CDR3 has 14 amino acids. V was clipped by 0 bases and J by 3 bases, with 6 bases between them. Germline loops: CDR1 SGHRS, CDR2 YFSETQ. V is TRBV5-1 and J is TRBJ1-4, with D uncertain. This receptor was obtained from a man younger than 30 with alopecia areata. Some clones in this sample may be carry-over from other donors' samples. The sequencing used whole blood, collected in connection with sensitization to the hapten diphenylcyclopropenone (DPC). This CDR3 reads CASSLDSANEKLFF. The CDR3 DNA reads TGCGCCAGCAGCTTGGACAGCGCTAATGAAAAACTGTTTTTT.